The 5 T cell receptor beta chains below were found in one sample sequenced in a study of T cells in localized non-small cell lung cancer. The assay was immunoSEQ multiplex PCR, and TCRdb's table has in-frame clones only and misses some. Found here are some 30,000 clones, 78% of them singletons; the top ten hold about 36%. The material sequenced was peripheral blood, taken before any cancer treatment. The receptors here all came from a male donor older than 55 with stage II squamous cell lung carcinoma.

This chain links TRBV27 with TRBJ2-1, with 7 bases aligning to TRBD2. The CDR3 spans 17 residues. The V and J ends lost 2 bases and 0 bases, in that order; junction bases with no gene match: 7. The V gene's germline CDR1 is MNHEY and CDR2 SMNVEV (reference sequence). The DNA of the CDR3 is TGTGCCAGCAGTTTAGGACGGCGGGGGAGCTCCTACAATGAGCAGTTCTTC. Protein: CASSLGRRGSSYNEQFF.

The rearrangement joins TRBV9 to TRBJ1-4, with D hard to call. From germline, CDR1 is SGDLS and CDR2 YYNGEE. Trimming pared 4 bases from V and 0 bases from J, leaving 13 bases between. This CDR3 comprises 16 residues. The CDR3 loop reads CASSPGGVATNEKLFF. In DNA form, the CDR3 reads TGTGCCAGCAGCCCGGGCGGGGTTGCAACTAATGAAAAACTGTTTTTT. The full variable domain, its missing parts supplied by reference TRBV9 and TRBJ1-4, is DSGVTQTPKHLITATGQRVTLRCSPRSGDLSVYWYQQSLDQGLQFLIQYYNGEERAKGNILERFSAQQFPDLHSELNLSSLELGDSALYFCASSPGGVATNEKLFFGSGTQLSVL.

The V and J genes are TRBV7-9 and TRBJ2-1; D ambiguous. This CDR3 is 13 amino acids long. Trimming pared 2 bases from V and 6 bases from J, leaving 8 bases between. In germline, CDR1 is SEHNR, CDR2 FQNEAQ (reference sequence). The CDR3 DNA reads TGTGCCAGCAGCTTAATAGCCGGCAATGAGCAGTTCTTC. The encoded protein is CASSLIAGNEQFF.

This chain connects TRBV18 to TRBJ1-2; D not certain. The CDR3 runs to 13 residues. Germline values: CDR1 KGHSH, CDR2 LQKENI. Trimming removed 3 bases from V and 2 bases from J, with 7 bases in between. The CDR3 region has the DNA TGTGCCAGCTCACCGGACCGCAACTATGGCTACACCTTC. It is translated as CASSPDRNYGYTF. The full variable domain, with the rest looked up from reference TRBV18 and TRBJ1-2, is NAGVMQNPRHLVRRRGQEARLRCSPMKGHSHVYWYRQLPEEGLKFMVYLQKENIIDESGMPKERFSAEFPKEGPSILRIQQVVRGDSAAYFCASSPDRNYGYTFGSGTRLTVV.

The V call is TRBV2, the J call TRBJ1-1; possible D gene TRBD1, 5 bases. This CDR3 contains 14 residues. Germline CDR1 is SNHLY and CDR2 is FYNNEI. The V gene lost 4 bases and the J gene lost 1 base, with 10 bases spanning the gap. This CDR3 reads CASSALTGNTEAFF. The CDR3, as DNA: TGTGCCAGCAGTGCCCTTACAGGGAACACTGAAGCTTTCTTT.